Listed here is a single T cell receptor (beta chain). The sample is drawn from a study of blood T cell repertoires in COVID-19. Study summary: Specimens from acute and convalescent COVID-19 originated in the United States, Italy and Spain. In each case, the material was cDNA or gDNA derived from T cells, B-cell-depleted T cells, or PBMCs.

The CDR3 runs to 16 residues. The V gene end was trimmed by 2 bases and the J gene end by 6 bases; junction bases not matched to a gene: 7. From germline, CDR1 is SGHTA and CDR2 FQGTGA. The authors' processing: It was from reference gene primer amplification that nucleated cell counts were estimated. Produced via immunoSEQ multiplex PCR; TCRdb's table is partial and in-frame only. That table supplies the V and J calls and clone size; D and trimming were determined from the DNA. This sample has some 150,000 clones, with under 85% found just once. The origin of this receptor is a human donor in a cohort sampled during active COVID-19. The genes are TRBV7-3 and TRBJ2-2; 9 nucleotides match TRBD2. Sequencing was done on a sample of peripheral blood. Written as DNA, the CDR3 is TGTGCCAGCAGCTTAGGTGGAGCGGGAGGCGCCGGGGAGCTGTTTTTT. Encoded protein: CASSLGGAGGAGELFF.